This TCR beta chain was captured by sequencing in a study of T cell responses to AZD1222 COVID-19 vaccine. Assay: immunoSEQ multiplex PCR; the TCRdb copy retains only in-frame clones and omits some. The sample contains about 170,000 clones, around 88% of which appear only once. Broader study findings: At study baseline, merely six AZD1222 recipients were seropositive. Reportedly, nearly half the spike-specific TCRs target unmutated variant regions. The breadth and depth of Spike-specific TCRs increased once two AZD1222 doses had been given.

The CDR3 extends over 15 amino acids. The germline CDR1 and CDR2 sequences are LNHNV and YYDKDF (reference sequence). Trimming pared 5 bases from V and 0 bases from J, leaving 14 bases between. Comment on this clone: Its antigen is not known.

Analysis merged second doses at about 4 or about 12 weeks. V is TRBV15 and J is TRBJ2-7, with a possible D match to TRBD2 (5 bases). This specimen was peripheral blood, taken 28 days after the second AZD1222 dose. The receptor comes from an adult who received the AZD1222 COVID-19 vaccine. The CDR3 DNA reads as TGTGCCACCAGCCCACCGGACTGGAGCTCCTACGAGCAGTACTTC. Residues: CATSPPDWSSYEQYF.